Following are 12 T cell receptor beta chains from one sample sequenced in a study of CD8+ T cells in alopecia areata. Treatment described: oral pan-JAK inhibitor, 5-10 mg twice daily. cDNA prepared by RNA extraction and subsequent reverse transcription served as the template for sequencing. The method was immunoSEQ multiplex PCR; TCRdb's version includes in-frame clones alone and lacks a portion of them. The table lists some 150,000 clones, about four fifths of them singletons, with more than 20% in the top ten. The source was CD8+ T cells sorted from blood, collected at week 4, from a patient treated with tofacitinib. Receptors originate from a human donor with alopecia areata.

CDR3 in amino acids: CASSLITGANEQFF. The CDR3 coding sequence is TGTGCCAGCAGCTTAATAACTGGGGCCAATGAGCAGTTCTTC. This sequence joins TRBV7-2 and TRBJ2-1; possible D gene TRBD1, 5 bases. Trimming took 2 bases from V and 6 from J, leaving 11 bases between them. Germline V gene data show CDR1 as SGHTA and CDR2 as FQGNSA. The CDR3 totals 14 residues.

The chain links TRBV27 to TRBJ1-3, with a weak D call TRBD1 (5 bases). Trimming removed 4 bases from V and 0 bases from J, with 7 bases in between. CDR1 is MNHEY and CDR2 is SMNVEV in the germline V gene (reference sequence). The CDR3 is 14 residues long. The CDR3 reads CASSSQGSGNTIYF. In DNA, the CDR3 is TGTGCCAGCAGTTCCCAGGGCTCTGGAAACACCATATATTTT.

To note about this clone: The sample carries other DNA sequences with the same CDR3. V is TRBV30 and J is TRBJ2-7; D unclear. Germline V gives CDR1 GTSNPN, CDR2 SVGIG (reference sequence). V lost 1 base and J lost 5, with 12 bases in between. The CDR3 loop spans 13 amino acids. The CDR3 protein is CAWSGIVKHEQYF. In DNA, the CDR3 is TGTGCCTGGAGTGGGATCGTAAAACACGAGCAGTACTTC.

The gene calls are TRBV7-2 and TRBJ2-7; D gene unclear. The germline V gene has CDR1 SGHTA and CDR2 FQGNSA. V shed 1 base and J shed 4 bases, with 14 bases lying between them. This CDR3 region has 15 residues. The CDR3, as DNA: TGTGCCAGCAGCTTAGGGACGGCTACGCTTTACGAGCAGTACTTC. Translating gives CASSLGTATLYEQYF. Complete variable domain (other parts from reference TRBV7-2 and TRBJ2-7): GAGVSQSPSNKVTEKGKDVELRCDPISGHTALYWYRQSLGQGLEFLIYFQGNSAPDKSGLPSDRFSAERTGGSVSTLTIQRTQQEDSAVYLCASSLGTATLYEQYFGPGTRLTVT.

V usage is TRBV14 and J usage is TRBJ2-5, with D possibly being TRBD1 (5 bases). Germline CDR1 is SGHDN and CDR2 is FVKESK. The ends were cut back, 2 bases at V and 1 base at J, with 17 bases in the middle. This CDR3 comprises 17 residues. CDR3 in amino acids: CASSQRRAGSLQETQYF. Here the CDR3 DNA reads TGTGCCAGCAGCCAACGACGCGCAGGGTCCCTCCAAGAGACCCAGTACTTC.

The gene calls are TRBV10-3 and TRBJ2-5; possible D gene TRBD2, 5 bases. V was shortened by 8 bases and J by 3 bases, with 13 bases between the two germline ends. The germline V gene has CDR1 ENHRY and CDR2 SYGVKD. This CDR3 is 13 amino acids long. The CDR3 DNA reads as TGTGCCATCTCCCCGGGGAATAAAGAGACCCAGTACTTC. Translation gives CAISPGNKETQYF.

The chain joins TRBV18 to TRBJ2-7; a possible D gene is TRBD1 (6 bases). The length of the CDR3 is 17 residues. Trimming stripped 0 bases from V and 0 bases from J, with 15 bases between. CDR1 and CDR2 from the germline V gene are KGHSH and LQKENI. CDR3 amino acids: CASSPPTQGSSSYEQYF. The CDR3 bases are TGTGCCAGCTCACCACCTACACAGGGATCGAGCTCCTACGAGCAGTACTTC.

Comments on this clone: A far larger clone differs by one base, so this is likely a read error. The chain couples TRBV7-3 to TRBJ2-3; D might be TRBD1 (8 bases). The CDR3 has 15 residues. The V gene lost 4 bases and the J gene lost 1 base, with 12 bases spanning the gap. CDR1 is SGHTA, CDR2 FQGTGA, per germline. CDR3: CASSYTGGGTDTQYF. DNA for the CDR3: TGTGCCAGCAGCTATACAGGGGGGGGCACAGATACGCAGTATTTT.

V and J are TRBV5-1 and TRBJ2-1; 7 bases line up with TRBD1. This CDR3 is 16 amino acids long. The germline V gene encodes CDR1 SGHRS and CDR2 YFSETQ. V lost 0 bases to trimming and J lost 1 base; unmatched junction nucleotides: 4. The CDR3 DNA reads as TGCGCCAGCAGCTTGGCCCCGACAGGGTCCTACAATGAGCAGTTCTTC. Protein product: CASSLAPTGSYNEQFF.

This clone showed up just once. The rearrangement uses TRBV5-1 and TRBJ2-7, with D unclear. Germline V gene lookup returns CDR1 SGHRS and CDR2 YFSETQ. V lost 4 bases to trimming and J lost 6 bases, with 14 bases between them. The CDR3 consists of 13 residues. CDR3 DNA sequence: TGCGCCAGCAGCCCCCAGACCCCGCCCGAGCAGTACTTC. Its translation: CASSPQTPPEQYF.

This clone was counted once. The gene calls are TRBV7-9 and TRBJ1-1; D not resolved. CDR3 length: 12 residues. The V end was cut by 5 bases, the J end by 5 bases, with 9 bases between. Germline V gene data show CDR1 as SEHNR and CDR2 as FQNEAQ (reference sequence). CDR3 residues: CASSRGGTEAFF. The CDR3 DNA reads TGTGCCAGCAGCCGGGGTGGGACTGAAGCTTTCTTT.

The CDR3 here is CASSYSNYEGDGYTF. The CDR3, as DNA: TGTGCCAGCAGTTACTCGAACTACGAAGGGGATGGCTACACCTTC. The gene calls are TRBV6-5 and TRBJ1-2; D perhaps matches TRBD1 (5 bases). The CDR3 is 15 amino acids. V lost 0 bases, J lost 6 bases, and 14 bases lay in between. Germline V CDR1 and CDR2: MNHEY, SVGAGI.